These 32 T cell receptor beta chains were sequenced from one sample in a study of siplizumab effects on memory and regulatory T cells. Assay: immunoSEQ multiplex PCR; the TCRdb copy retains only in-frame clones and omits some. The sample lists more than 70,000 clones; 95% were seen once. The source material was CD8+ T cells sorted from blood. All receptors come from a human donor in good health.

This sequence joins TRBV27 and TRBJ2-7; D ambiguous. This CDR3 comprises 12 residues. Germline values: CDR1 MNHEY, CDR2 SMNVEV (reference sequence). Between the trimmed V and J ends, which lost 5 bases and 6 bases, there was a span of 11 bases. CDR3 region: CASSPHGLEQYF. As DNA, the CDR3 is TGTGCCAGCAGTCCACACGGTCTCGAGCAGTACTTC.

This sequence joins TRBV5-1 and TRBJ1-6, with TRBD1 matching over 8 bases. This CDR3 spans 14 amino acids. Unmatched junction bases numbered 5, after V lost 4 bases and J lost 8 bases. CDR1 is SGHRS, CDR2 YFSETQ, per germline. DNA of the CDR3: TGCGCCAGCAGCGGAGGACAGGGACATTCACCCCTCCACTTT. This sequence encodes CASSGGQGHSPLHF.

CDR3 in DNA: TGTGCAAGTCGCTTAGCGTCTCCGGATACGCAGTATTTT. Residues: CASRLASPDTQYF. The chain combines TRBV12-2 with TRBJ2-3; the table's D call of TRBD2 was not tested on the DNA. TRBV12-2 is described as a pseudogene. The CDR3 consists of 13 residues.

The chain links TRBV9 to TRBJ2-7; D may be TRBD1 or TRBD2 (5 bases each). V lost 4 bases, J lost 5 bases, and 13 bases lay in between. CDR3 length equals 13 residues. Germline CDR1 is SGDLS and CDR2 is YYNGEE. In DNA, the CDR3 is TGTGCCAGCAGCCCTCAGGGACGCGACGAGCAGTACTTC. Translation: CASSPQGRDEQYF.

The V and J genes are TRBV21-1 and TRBJ1-2. TRBV21-1 is tagged as a pseudogene. The CDR3 runs to 13 residues. The CDR3 here is CASSRQGGYGYTF. Here the CDR3 DNA reads TGTGCCAGCAGCCGACAGGGAGGGTATGGCTACACCTTC.

The chain has TRBV7-8 and TRBJ1-3; no definite D call. CDR1 is SGHVS and CDR2 is FQNEAQ in the germline V gene. Trimming stripped 5 bases from V and 0 bases from J, with 14 bases between. CDR3 length equals 16 residues. CDR3 protein: CASSLTGRTSGNTIYF. Written as DNA, the CDR3 is TGTGCCAGCAGCCTCACCGGACGGACCTCTGGAAACACCATATATTTT.

In DNA, the CDR3 is TGTGCCAGCAGTCTGTACGACAGGGGCCAATACACAGATACGCAGTATTTT. Translation: CASSLYDRGQYTDTQYF. This chain uses TRBV27 with TRBJ2-3; TRBD1 matches 8 bases. The J segment lost 2 bases and the V segment lost 5 bases, leaving 12 bases of the junction unmatched. Looked up from germline, CDR1 is MNHEY and CDR2 is SMNVEV (reference sequence). The length of the CDR3 is 17 residues.

The chain links TRBV7-2 to TRBJ1-2, with D unclear. V lost 3 bases and J 1 base, leaving 6 bases between the germline ends. The germline CDR1 and CDR2 sequences are SGHTA and FQGNSA. There are 13 residues in the CDR3. CDR3 loop: CASSLGGNYGYTF. Written as DNA, the CDR3 is TGTGCCAGCAGCTTGGGTGGTAACTATGGCTACACCTTC.

The V call is TRBV6-4, the J call TRBJ2-7; no clear D. This CDR3 has 13 residues. Germline V gene sequence: CDR1 MRHNA, CDR2 SNTAGT. As DNA, the CDR3 is TGTGCTTTTATTGCCTTTCTAACCGACGAGCAGTACTTC. It specifies CAFIAFLTDEQYF.

The chain links TRBV29-1 to TRBJ2-7; D unclear. The V end was cut by 2 bases, the J end by 4 bases, with 15 bases between. The V gene's germline CDR1 is SQVTM and CDR2 ANQGSEA. The CDR3 has 14 amino acids. The CDR3 DNA is TGCAGCGTTGAATATCAGCGCCCGCCATACGAGCAGTACTTC. Amino acid sequence: CSVEYQRPPYEQYF.

The chain combines TRBV10-2 with TRBJ2-5; 14 nucleotides agree with TRBD2. J gave up 3 bases and V 7 bases, and 4 bases lay outside the gene matches. Germline V gene sequence: CDR1 WSHSY, CDR2 SAAADI. The CDR3 has 15 residues. The CDR3 is CASMGLAGEKETQYF. The CDR3 bases are TGCGCCAGCATGGGACTAGCGGGGGAAAAAGAGACCCAGTACTTC.

Concerning this clone: A read error may account for a junction end that differs from germline. V gene TRBV18 combines with J gene TRBJ2-1, with D possibly called TRBD1 or TRBD2 (6 bases each). The CDR3 spans 14 residues. Germline lookup yields CDR1 KGHSH and CDR2 LQKENI. The CDR3 region is CASSPRAGQIGVVF. The DNA for the CDR3 is TGTGCCAGCTCACCGCGCGCGGGACAAATAGGAGTGGTCTTC. Complete variable domain (other parts from reference TRBV18 and TRBJ2-1): NAGVMQNPRHLVRRRGQEARLRCSPMKGHSHVYWYRQLPEEGLKFMVYLQKENIIDESGMPKERFSAEFPKEGPSILRIQQVVRGDSAAYFCASSPRAGQIGVVFGPGTRLTVL.

The chain employs TRBV6-5 and TRBJ2-7, with a tentative D call TRBD1 (6 bases). The CDR3 runs 16 residues. CDR1 is MNHEY and CDR2 is SVGAGI in the germline V gene. Deletions cut 4 bases from V and 3 bases from J, with 19 bases between. The CDR3 DNA is TGTGCCAGCAGTTTTTGGGATACAGGGAAGATCTACGAGCAGTACTTC. Amino acid sequence: CASSFWDTGKIYEQYF.

This sequence joins TRBV27 and TRBJ1-1; D gene uncertain. This CDR3 is built from 11 residues. The germline CDR1 and CDR2 sequences are MNHEY and SMNVEV (reference sequence). V was shortened by 7 bases and J by 4 bases, with 7 bases between the two germline ends. For the CDR3, the DNA is TGTGCCAGCATTACTCGCACTGAAGCTTTCTTT. The encoded protein is CASITRTEAFF.

The chain is built from TRBV5-4 and TRBJ1-1; possibly TRBD1 for D (5 bases). CDR1 is SGHNT, CDR2 YYREEE, per germline (reference sequence). The CDR3 spans 13 residues. The V and J ends lost 4 bases and 4 bases respectively, with 11 bases between them. This chain's CDR3 is CASSPAGVTEAFF. For the CDR3, the DNA is TGTGCCAGCAGCCCCGCGGGGGTCACTGAAGCTTTCTTT. Using reference TRBV5-4 and TRBJ1-1 for the parts outside the CDR3, the full variable domain is ETGVTQSPTHLIKTRGQQVTLRCSSQSGHNTVSWYQQALGQGPQFIFQYYREEENGRGNFPPRFSGLQFPNYSSELNVNALELDDSALYLCASSPAGVTEAFFGQGTRLTVV.

The V gene is TRBV27, the J gene TRBJ2-7; D possibly corresponds to TRBD2 (5 bases). The CDR3 is made up of 14 amino acids. The V end lost 2 bases, the J end lost 5 bases, and 13 bases lay between the germline ends. Germline V gene data show CDR1 as MNHEY and CDR2 as SMNVEV (reference sequence). The DNA of the CDR3 is TGTGCCAGCAGTTTAGATGGGAGTAGACACGAGCAGTACTTC. Translating gives CASSLDGSRHEQYF.

The chain has TRBV11-3 and TRBJ2-3, with a weak D call TRBD2 (6 bases). V was clipped by 6 bases and J by 0 bases, with 19 bases between them. CDR3 length: 17 amino acids. CDR1 and CDR2 from the germline V gene are SGHNT and YENEEA. The chain's CDR3 is CASSEGAGPDSTDTQYF. In DNA form, the CDR3 reads TGTGCCAGCAGTGAGGGTGCGGGGCCCGACAGCACAGATACGCAGTATTTT.

The CDR3 spells CASSTSLSGLEQFF. DNA for the CDR3: TGTGCCAGCAGTACGAGCCTTTCGGGGCTAGAGCAGTTCTTC. The chain uses TRBV27 and TRBJ2-1; either TRBD1 or TRBD2 may fit D (5 bases each). V was cut by 5 bases and J by 10 bases, with 18 bases left in between. Germline loops: CDR1 MNHEY, CDR2 SMNVEV (reference sequence). The CDR3 length is 14 residues.

The chain combines TRBV6-1 with TRBJ2-5; D is tentatively TRBD1 or TRBD2 (7 bases each). Germline V gene lookup returns CDR1 MNHNS and CDR2 SASEGT. V lost 5 bases to trimming and J lost 2 bases, with 12 bases between them. The length of the CDR3 is 14 residues. In nucleotides, the CDR3 is TGTGCCAGCAGTCACAGGGGAGGGCAAGAGACCCAGTACTTC. As protein: CASSHRGGQETQYF.

This chain uses TRBV5-5 with TRBJ2-7, with TRBD1 matching 11 bases. The V gene end was trimmed by 0 bases and the J gene end by 7 bases; junction bases not matched to a gene: 18. The germline gives CDR1 SGHKS, CDR2 YYEKEE (reference sequence). This CDR3 is built from 19 residues. Written as DNA, the CDR3 is TGTGCCAGCAGCTTGGTTGCGCGGGTTGGACAGGGGGCTGGGGATGAGCAGTACTTC. It specifies CASSLVARVGQGAGDEQYF.

V and J are TRBV7-9 and TRBJ2-7, with D uncertain. This CDR3 has 13 amino acids. Germline CDR1 reads SEHNR; CDR2 reads FQNEAQ (reference sequence). V lost 5 bases and J 1 base, leaving 9 bases between the germline ends. The CDR3 bases are TGTGCCAGCAGCGCCGGCACATCCTACGAGCAGTACTTC. Translated: CASSAGTSYEQYF.

About this clone: The identical CDR3 is also encoded by other nucleotide sequences in the sample. J is TRBJ1-1 and V is TRBV19; unclear D gene. The CDR3 extends over 14 amino acids. Germline assignment: CDR1 LNHDA and CDR2 SQIVND (reference sequence). V lost 3 bases, J lost 0 bases, and 8 bases lay in between. CDR3 coding DNA: TGTGCCAGTAGTATCGGAGGGCTGAACACTGAAGCTTTCTTT. Amino acids: CASSIGGLNTEAFF.

The V and J genes are TRBV5-6 and TRBJ2-7; TRBD1 is a possible D gene (5 bases). Trimming cost V 3 bases and J 3 bases, with 13 bases left between them. This CDR3 is 14 amino acids long. Germline V gives CDR1 SGHDT, CDR2 YYEEEE. The CDR3 bases are TGTGCCAGCAGCTCATTTGTAGGGGTCTACGAGCAGTACTTC. Protein: CASSSFVGVYEQYF.

The J gene is TRBJ2-2, the V gene TRBV28; 13 bases map to TRBD2. This CDR3 has 18 amino acids. The germline V gene has CDR1 MDHEN and CDR2 SYDVKM. V trimming: 3 bases; J trimming: 3 bases; junction bases outside the gene matches: 7. For the CDR3, the DNA is TGTGCCAGCAGTTTCGCCTGGACTAGCGGGAGATACACCGGGGAGCTGTTTTTT. Amino acid sequence: CASSFAWTSGRYTGELFF.

This chain joins TRBV7-9 and TRBJ2-7; 12 nucleotides line up with TRBD2. Germline loops: CDR1 SEHNR, CDR2 FQNEAQ (reference sequence). This CDR3 is built from 16 residues. J was trimmed by 5 bases and V by 2 bases; bases with no gene match: 7. As DNA, the CDR3 is TGTGCCAGCAGCTTATTCCCTAGCGGGAGGGCCGACGAGCAGTACTTC. It is translated as CASSLFPSGRADEQYF. Complete variable domain (other parts from reference TRBV7-9 and TRBJ2-7): DTGVSQNPRHKITKRGQNVTFRCDPISEHNRLYWYRQTLGQGPEFLTYFQNEAQLEKSRLLSDRFSAERPKGSFSTLEIQRTEQGDSAMYLCASSLFPSGRADEQYFGPGTRLTVT.

The genes are TRBV5-6 and TRBJ1-1, with D perhaps TRBD1 (5 bases). CDR3 length: 14 amino acids. Looked up from germline, CDR1 is SGHDT and CDR2 is YYEEEE. V lost 5 bases to trimming and J lost 5 bases, with 16 bases between them. This CDR3 reads CASSYGTVGTEAFF. The CDR3 bases are TGTGCCAGCAGTTACGGGACGGTGGGAACTGAAGCTTTCTTT.

The chain has TRBV19 and TRBJ2-1, with a tentative D call TRBD1 (6 bases). Per the germline V gene, CDR1 is LNHDA and CDR2 is SQIVND (reference sequence). V was clipped by 3 bases and J by 0 bases, with 15 bases between them. The CDR3 runs 17 residues. Written as DNA, the CDR3 is TGTGCCAGTAGTATGGGGGCGCTAAGGAGCTCCTACAATGAGCAGTTCTTC. Translating it yields CASSMGALRSSYNEQFF.

J is TRBJ2-5 and V is TRBV4-1; TRBD1 matches 9 bases. Per germline, CDR1 MGHRA and CDR2 YSYEKL. The CDR3 is made up of 15 amino acids. V gave up 3 bases and J gave up 5 bases; unmatched junction bases: 7. The CDR3 region is CASSHDTGTGETQYF. The CDR3 DNA reads as TGCGCCAGCAGCCATGATACTGGGACAGGGGAGACCCAGTACTTC.

The chain recombines TRBV6-5 with TRBJ2-7; 7 bases align to TRBD1. Germline V gene data show CDR1 as MNHEY and CDR2 as SVGAGI. The CDR3 contains 14 residues. V shed 6 bases and J 2 bases; nucleotides not matched to a gene: 7. CDR3: CASRTQGVAYEQYF. The CDR3 DNA sequence: TGTGCCAGCAGAACCCAGGGGGTTGCCTACGAGCAGTACTTC.

Remarks on this clone: An end of the junction differs from the germline gene, which may be a read error. The chain has TRBV7-7 and TRBJ1-1; D is uncertain. The CDR3 totals 13 residues. Looked up from germline, CDR1 is SSHAT and CDR2 is FNYEAQ (reference sequence). This chain's CDR3 is CASSLSLNTEAFF. In nucleotides, the CDR3 is TGTGCTAGCAGCTTAAGCTTGAACACTGAAGCTTTCTTT.

The CDR3 coding sequence is TGTGCCATCAGTGCACTCTCCATGGGGGGCGCGGGGAGTGCCGACCCCTACGAGCAGTACTTC. It specifies CAISALSMGGAGSADPYEQYF. The chain is built from TRBV10-3 and TRBJ2-7, with D possibly called TRBD1 or TRBD2 (6 bases each). CDR1 is ENHRY, CDR2 SYGVKD, per germline. V dropped 4 bases and J dropped 2 bases, with 33 bases sitting between them. This CDR3 region has 21 residues.

The CDR3 nucleotides read TGTGCCAGCAGCTTAGGGGTGGGACTGAGCTCCTACAATGAGCAGTTCTTC. It specifies CASSLGVGLSSYNEQFF. The chain is built from TRBV7-2 and TRBJ2-1; a possible D gene is TRBD2 (6 bases). The germline V and J ends were trimmed by 1 base and 0 bases, with 13 bases remaining between them. The CDR3 is made up of 17 amino acids. Germline V lookup: CDR1 SGHTA, CDR2 FQGNSA.